The subject of this entry is one T cell receptor beta chain. Under the authors' procedure: Amplification with reference gene primers provided the estimates of nucleated cell counts. TCRdb's table, derived via immunoSEQ multiplex PCR, lists solely in-frame clones and lacks some. The DNA gave D and trimming, while V, J and clone size come from that table. The sample contains around 200,000 clones, 86% of which appear only once. The data were taken from a study of blood T cell repertoires in COVID-19. About the study: Researchers got acute and convalescent COVID-19 samples from the United States, Italy and Spain. T cells, B-cell-depleted T cells, or PBMCs provided the cDNA or gDNA that served as material.

Looked up from germline, CDR1 is ENHRY and CDR2 is SYGVKD. This CDR3 has 16 residues. V gave up 10 bases and J gave up 3 bases; unmatched junction bases: 18. V usage is TRBV10-3 and J usage is TRBJ2-7; 7 positions agree with TRBD2. Input material: peripheral blood. The sequence derives from a woman aged 55-70 years with COVID-19, enrolled during active disease. The CDR3 spells CASKTSDPNPLYEQYF. The DNA for the CDR3 is TGTGCCAGCAAAACTAGCGACCCGAACCCACTCTACGAGCAGTACTTC.